This is a list of T cell receptor beta chains from one sample in a study of T cells in Graves' hyperthyroidism and ophthalmopathy. TCRdb used MiXCR to reprocess the multiplex PCR reads, holding one entry per CDR3 protein. Here the sample spans 450,000 to 600,000 distinct CDR3 sequences, 15% to 20% being singletons. The sequenced material came from blood. Source of these receptors: a man between 40 and 49 years old with Graves' ophthalmopathy. Each CDR3 is given with its conserved first and last residue. The D gene is left open where the match is weak. The size of a clone is reported for some rows only, either as once, few or many, or as a class for expanded clones.

clone_size,j_call,v_call,d_call,cdr3_length,cdr3_aa,cdr3_nt
few,TRBJ1-1,TRBV6-2/TRBV6-3,-,16,CASRSVGWEQNTEAFF,TGTGCCAGCCGATCCGTGGGATGGGAGCAGAACACTGAAGCTTTCTTT
few,TRBJ1-5,TRBV20-1,-,13,CSASQGGYQPQHF,TGCAGTGCTAGCCAGGGAGGTTATCAGCCCCAGCATTTT
few,TRBJ2-5,TRBV3-1,-,12,CASGRRQETQYF,TGTGCCAGCGGTCGACGCCAAGAGACCCAGTACTTC
many,TRBJ1-5,TRBV7-2,-,12,CASLGVNQPQHF,TGTGCCAGCTTGGGGGTTAATCAGCCCCAGCATTTT
-,TRBJ1-2,TRBV12-3/TRBV12-4,-,14,CASSLATGNYGYTF,TGTGCCAGCAGTTTGGCGACAGGAAACTATGGCTACACCTTC
-,TRBJ1-6,TRBV7-9,-,15,CASYPFSSGNSPLHF,TGTGCCAGCTACCCATTTTCTTCAGGGAATTCACCCCTCCACTTT
-,TRBJ2-2,TRBV12-3/TRBV12-4,-,16,CASSLFGGPKSGELFF,TGTGCCAGCAGTTTATTCGGTGGGCCTAAGTCCGGGGAGCTGTTTTTT
few,TRBJ2-1,TRBV7-9,-,15,CASSLWPGADNEQFF,TGTGCCAGCAGCTTATGGCCGGGAGCGGACAATGAGCAGTTCTTC
many,TRBJ1-1,TRBV5-1,-,15,CASSLAGGMNTEAFF,TGCGCCAGCAGCCTTGCGGGGGGCATGAACACTGAAGCTTTCTTT
-,TRBJ1-1,TRBV5-6,TRBD1,13,CTSSLGTGGSAFF,TGTACCAGCAGCCTTGGGACAGGGGGCTCAGCTTTCTTT
-,TRBJ1-1,TRBV4-1,-,13,CASSRGQHTEAFF,TGCGCCAGCAGCCGCGGACAGCACACTGAAGCTTTCTTT
once,TRBJ2-2,TRBV30,-,13,CAWTGSPTGELFF,TGTGCCTGGACGGGGAGCCCGACCGGGGAGCTGTTTTTT
many,TRBJ2-5,TRBV14,-,16,CASSPPLGAGQETQYF,TGTGCCAGCAGCCCCCCGCTTGGGGCGGGACAAGAGACCCAGTACTTC
few,TRBJ2-2,TRBV5-1,TRBD2,15,CASSVVAGEVGELFF,TGCGCCAGCAGCGTCGTAGCGGGGGAAGTCGGGGAGCTGTTTTTT
many,TRBJ2-3,TRBV9,TRBD2,16,CASSVAGGASTDTQYF,TGTGCCAGCAGCGTAGCGGGGGGAGCCAGCACAGATACGCAGTATTTT
-,TRBJ2-7,TRBV18,TRBD1,14,CASSPTGTGSEQYF,TGTGCCAGCTCACCCACCGGGACAGGGAGCGAGCAGTACTTC
few,TRBJ2-1,TRBV13,-,15,CASSLRGARSNEQFF,TGTGCCAGCAGCTTACGCGGGGCCAGGAGCAATGAGCAGTTCTTC
many,TRBJ2-1,TRBV2,-,13,CASSGQPKYKQFF,TGTGCCAGCAGTGGGCAACCCAAATACAAGCAGTTCTTC
-,TRBJ2-7,TRBV13,TRBD2,17,CASSLGSGGLARLEQYF,TGTGCCAGCAGCTTAGGCAGTGGGGGACTAGCGAGGCTCGAGCAGTACTTC
-,TRBJ1-2,TRBV7-9,-,11,CASSLANGYTF,TGTGCCAGCAGCTTAGCAAACGGCTACACCTTC
few,TRBJ2-7,TRBV5-1,TRBD1,14,CASSLSGTGDAKYF,TGCGCCAGCAGCCTCTCCGGGACAGGGGACGCGAAGTACTTC
many,TRBJ2-2,TRBV11-2,-,15,CASSSPLRSSGELFF,TGTGCCAGCAGCTCCCCTCTCAGGTCTAGCGGGGAGCTGTTTTTT
once,TRBJ1-4,TRBV10-3,-,13,CAISESGGEKLFF,TGTGCCATCAGTGAGTCGGGAGGGGAAAAACTGTTTTTT
-,TRBJ2-7,TRBV7-2,-,14,CASSFGHRNYEQYF,TGTGCCAGCAGCTTCGGACACCGTAACTACGAGCAGTACTTC
-,TRBJ2-5,TRBV18,-,15,CASSLSRTGGETQYF,TGTGCCAGCTCCCTATCTCGGACCGGAGGAGAGACCCAGTACTTC
many,TRBJ2-1,TRBV18,TRBD2,13,CASSPGLAAEQFF,TGTGCCAGCTCACCCGGACTAGCGGCAGAGCAGTTCTTC
few,TRBJ1-1,TRBV29-1,TRBD1,13,CSIRTGLGTEAFF,TGCAGCATACGGACAGGGCTAGGGACTGAAGCTTTCTTT
few,TRBJ2-1,TRBV5-8,TRBD2,15,CASSLFAGGMNEQFF,TGTGCCAGCAGCTTGTTTGCGGGAGGGATGAATGAGCAGTTCTTC
many,TRBJ1-1,TRBV3-1,-,15,CASSQPGPRNTEAFF,TGTGCCAGCAGCCAACCGGGACCGCGGAACACTGAAGCTTTCTTT
many,TRBJ2-7,TRBV6-1,TRBD1,15,CASSSPGQGLDEQYF,TGTGCCAGCAGTTCACCGGGACAGGGGTTGGACGAGCAGTACTTC
-,TRBJ2-7,TRBV6-6,-,22,CASSYSLLGTGSLAGDPYEQYF,TGTGCCAGCAGTTACTCCCTTTTGGGGACAGGGAGTTTAGCGGGAGACCCCTACGAGCAGTACTTC
-,TRBJ2-3,TRBV7-9,-,14,CASSQEGQRDTQYF,TGTGCCAGCAGCCAGGAGGGGCAGAGAGATACGCAGTATTTT
many,TRBJ2-1,TRBV5-1,TRBD2,14,CASSYGTSEVEQFF,TGCGCCAGCAGCTATGGGACTAGCGAGGTAGAGCAGTTCTTC
-,TRBJ1-4,TRBV6-2/TRBV6-3,-,13,CATRTVAREKLFF,TGTGCCACCAGGACTGTCGCCAGGGAAAAACTGTTTTTT
-,TRBJ2-5,TRBV5-1,-,15,CASRTSGAAVETQYF,TGCGCCAGCAGAACATCAGGGGCGGCGGTGGAGACCCAGTACTTC
-,TRBJ2-3,TRBV9,TRBD1,16,CASSREDRLRTDTQYF,TGTGCCAGCTCTAGAGAGGACAGGCTTCGCACAGATACGCAGTATTTT
many,TRBJ2-7,TRBV2,-,14,CASMSRDLLSEQYF,TGTGCCAGCATGTCCAGGGACCTACTAAGCGAGCAGTACTTC
few,TRBJ2-5,TRBV19,-,14,CASSRTGTQETQYF,TGTGCCAGTAGTAGGACCGGGACACAAGAGACCCAGTACTTC
-,TRBJ2-5,TRBV7-9,-,15,CASSHSLTGSETQYF,TGTGCCAGCAGCCACTCCCTTACAGGGTCGGAGACCCAGTACTTC
-,TRBJ2-3,TRBV27,-,15,CASSLSGRPTDTQYF,TGTGCCAGCAGTTTGAGTGGCAGGCCCACAGATACGCAGTATTTT
-,TRBJ2-1,TRBV5-6,-,15,CASTLRGRVYNEQFF,TGTGCCAGCACTTTACGGGGCAGGGTGTACAATGAGCAGTTCTTC
-,TRBJ1-5,TRBV7-2,-,13,CASSLSFDQPQHF,TGTGCCAGCAGCTTATCATTCGACCAGCCCCAGCATTTT
-,TRBJ1-1,TRBV27,-,13,CASRGGGIPEAFF,TGTGCCAGCAGGGGGGGGGGGATCCCTGAAGCTTTCTTT
few,TRBJ2-7,TRBV6-4,-,15,CASRGRSATSYEQYF,TGTGCCAGCAGAGGACGGTCGGCCACCTCCTACGAGCAGTACTTC